A selection of T cell receptor beta chains follows, all from one sample in a study of T-cell memory formation after mild COVID-19. TCRdb reprocessed the 5' RACE reads via MiXCR and lists one record per CDR3 protein. The sample lists 550,000 to 700,000 distinct CDR3 sequences, more than 15% occurring once. Sequencing was done on a sample of PBMCs or a T cell subset sorted from them (not recorded which). The source is an adult woman who had mild COVID-19 (a few samples of this study predate the infection). Cell type and time point are not known. Each CDR3 is given with its conserved first and last residue. The D gene is left open where the match is weak. The size entry is marked missing in some rows and otherwise reads once, few, many or a size class.

J gene: TRBJ2-2; CDR3 length: 15; clone size: .; D gene: .; V gene: TRBV4-1; CDR3 DNA: TGCGCCAGCAGCCAAGACAGTGGTGGGGCCGGGGAGCTGTTTTTT; CDR3 protein: CASSQDSGGAGELFF
J gene: TRBJ1-6; CDR3 length: 14; clone size: .; D gene: TRBD1; V gene: TRBV2; CDR3 DNA: TGTGCCAGCAGTCCCGGGACAGGAACCTCACCCCTCCACTTT; CDR3 protein: CASSPGTGTSPLHF
J gene: TRBJ2-7; CDR3 length: 12; clone size: few; D gene: .; V gene: TRBV4-2; CDR3 DNA: TGTGCCAGCAGCCCGCATAGTCTCGAGCAGTACTTC; CDR3 protein: CASSPHSLEQYF
J gene: TRBJ1-6; CDR3 length: 15; clone size: .; D gene: .; V gene: TRBV6-6; CDR3 DNA: TGTGCCACCGAGCAACAGGGCTCCTATAATTCACCCCTCCACTTT; CDR3 protein: CATEQQGSYNSPLHF
J gene: TRBJ1-6; CDR3 length: 14; clone size: few; D gene: .; V gene: TRBV20-1; CDR3 DNA: TGCAGTGCCCCCATCTCGGGAGGGAATTCACCCCTCCACTTT; CDR3 protein: CSAPISGGNSPLHF
J gene: TRBJ2-3; CDR3 length: 17; clone size: few; D gene: TRBD2; V gene: TRBV4-3; CDR3 DNA: TGCGCCAGCAGCCAAGAAAGGACCCTAGCGGGAGGAGATACGCAGTATTTT; CDR3 protein: CASSQERTLAGGDTQYF
J gene: TRBJ2-3; CDR3 length: 14; clone size: .; D gene: .; V gene: TRBV12-3/TRBV12-4; CDR3 DNA: TGTGCCAGCACTTTCCGGGTCGGCACAGATACGCAGTATTTT; CDR3 protein: CASTFRVGTDTQYF
J gene: TRBJ2-1; CDR3 length: 13; clone size: few; D gene: .; V gene: TRBV11-2; CDR3 DNA: TGTGCCAGCAGCTTACTGGGGGGAGAGGAGCAGTTCTTC; CDR3 protein: CASSLLGGEEQFF
J gene: TRBJ2-1; CDR3 length: 17; clone size: .; D gene: .; V gene: TRBV11-2; CDR3 DNA: TGTGCCAGCAGCTTAGGAGTGGAGACACGGGCTTACAATGAGCAGTTCTTC; CDR3 protein: CASSLGVETRAYNEQFF
J gene: TRBJ1-5; CDR3 length: 14; clone size: .; D gene: .; V gene: TRBV20-1; CDR3 DNA: TGCAGTGCTAGAGCCGCGAGATCCAATCAGCCCCAGCATTTT; CDR3 protein: CSARAARSNQPQHF
J gene: TRBJ2-1; CDR3 length: 14; clone size: few; D gene: .; V gene: TRBV4-2; CDR3 DNA: TGTGCCAGCAGCCAAGGCCTGGGGGACCCGGGCACGTTCTTC; CDR3 protein: CASSQGLGDPGTFF
J gene: TRBJ2-4; CDR3 length: 15; clone size: .; D gene: TRBD2; V gene: TRBV20-1; CDR3 DNA: TGCAGTGCTAGGAGGGGTAGCGGGACCAAAAACATTCAGTACTTC; CDR3 protein: CSARRGSGTKNIQYF
J gene: TRBJ2-5; CDR3 length: 16; clone size: few; D gene: TRBD1; V gene: TRBV7-9; CDR3 DNA: TGTGCCAGCAGCTTACGAGGGGGCGAATATCAAGAGACCCAGTACTTC; CDR3 protein: CASSLRGGEYQETQYF